Listed below are T cell receptor beta chains from one sample, sequenced in a study of T cell responses to AZD1222 COVID-19 vaccine. Only in-frame clones appear in the TCRdb table, and some are missing; sequencing was by immunoSEQ multiplex PCR. The table lists 90,000 to 110,000 clones, roughly 87% of them singletons. This sample comprised peripheral blood, obtained on day 0 of AZD1222 vaccination. Source of these receptors: an adult in good health. The CDR3 runs from the conserved cysteine through the conserved F or W. D genes are given only for firm matches. Rows give clone size only sometimes, using once, few, many, or a class for an expanded clone.

v_gene: TRBV7-9; abundance: -; j_gene: TRBJ2-1; d_gene: TRBD2; CDR3aa: CASSPRTSGGLEQFF; CDR3nt: TGTGCCAGCAGCCCCCGGACTAGCGGGGGGCTTGAGCAGTTCTTC
v_gene: TRBV10-2; abundance: -; j_gene: TRBJ2-7; d_gene: -; CDR3aa: CASSESLKPYTYEQYF; CDR3nt: TGCGCCAGCAGTGAGTCTCTGAAGCCCTATACCTACGAGCAGTACTTC
v_gene: TRBV28; abundance: -; j_gene: TRBJ1-2; d_gene: TRBD1; CDR3aa: CASSLADRGVTNYGYTF; CDR3nt: TGTGCCAGCAGTTTAGCGGACAGGGGGGTCACTAACTATGGCTACACCTTC
v_gene: TRBV21-1; abundance: -; j_gene: TRBJ2-1; d_gene: -; CDR3aa: CASSKRRAKVVDEQFF; CDR3nt: TGTGCCAGCAGCAAAAGAAGGGCTAAGGTTGTAGATGAGCAGTTCTTC
v_gene: TRBV5-1; abundance: -; j_gene: TRBJ1-1; d_gene: TRBD1; CDR3aa: CASNNGGTDLPEAFF; CDR3nt: TGCGCCAGCAACAACGGCGGGACAGACCTACCAGAAGCTTTCTTT
v_gene: TRBV7-2; abundance: -; j_gene: TRBJ2-5; d_gene: TRBD2; CDR3aa: CASSPPRGGPGKTQYF; CDR3nt: TGTGCCAGCAGCCCGCCTCGGGGGGGACCCGGCAAGACCCAGTACTTC
v_gene: TRBV7-9; abundance: few; j_gene: TRBJ2-7; d_gene: -; CDR3aa: CASSLAGGSYEQYF; CDR3nt: TGTGCCAGCAGCTTAGCCGGGGGTTCCTACGAGCAGTACTTC
v_gene: TRBV28; abundance: -; j_gene: TRBJ1-5; d_gene: -; CDR3aa: CASSLRGVGNQPQHF; CDR3nt: TGTGCCAGCAGTTTGCGGGGGGTGGGCAATCAGCCCCAGCATTTT
v_gene: TRBV27; abundance: -; j_gene: TRBJ2-2; d_gene: -; CDR3aa: CASSLDYPNTGELFF; CDR3nt: TGTGCCAGCAGTTTAGACTATCCGAACACCGGGGAGCTGTTTTTT
v_gene: TRBV11-3; abundance: -; j_gene: TRBJ2-1; d_gene: TRBD1; CDR3aa: CASSYGWDRGPLLYNEQFF; CDR3nt: TGTGCCAGCAGCTACGGGTGGGACAGGGGTCCTCTTTTATACAATGAGCAGTTCTTC
v_gene: TRBV4-1; abundance: -; j_gene: TRBJ1-3; d_gene: -; CDR3aa: CASSQFAGAPGNTIYF; CDR3nt: TGCGCCAGCAGCCAATTTGCAGGAGCTCCTGGAAACACCATATATTTT
v_gene: TRBV3-1/TRBV3-2; abundance: once; j_gene: TRBJ2-7; d_gene: -; CDR3aa: CASSQDGGGANEQYF; CDR3nt: TGTGCCAGCAGCCAAGATGGGGGCGGAGCCAACGAGCAGTACTTC
v_gene: TRBV14; abundance: once; j_gene: TRBJ2-1; d_gene: TRBD2; CDR3aa: CASSQGLAGNGGEQFF; CDR3nt: TGTGCCAGCAGCCAGGGACTAGCGGGAAACGGCGGTGAGCAGTTCTTC
v_gene: TRBV12-5; abundance: once; j_gene: TRBJ2-3; d_gene: -; CDR3aa: CASGPPGPLDTQYF; CDR3nt: TGTGCTAGTGGTCCACCGGGTCCCCTAGATACGCAGTATTTT
v_gene: TRBV6-2/TRBV6-3; abundance: once; j_gene: TRBJ2-1; d_gene: -; CDR3aa: CASSSGENRLFF; CDR3nt: TGTGCCAGCAGTTCGGGAGAGAATCGTCTGTTCTTC
v_gene: TRBV7-2; abundance: -; j_gene: TRBJ1-6; d_gene: -; CDR3aa: CASSWNNSPLHF; CDR3nt: TGTGCCAGCAGCTGGAATAATTCACCCCTCCACTTT
v_gene: TRBV11-1; abundance: -; j_gene: TRBJ2-3; d_gene: TRBD2; CDR3aa: CASRRLAGVHTDTQYF; CDR3nt: TGTGCCAGCAGGCGACTAGCGGGAGTTCACACAGATACGCAGTATTTT
v_gene: TRBV19; abundance: -; j_gene: TRBJ1-4; d_gene: -; CDR3aa: CASKYATNEKLFF; CDR3nt: TGTGCCAGCAAATATGCAACTAATGAAAAACTGTTTTTT
v_gene: TRBV5-4; abundance: -; j_gene: TRBJ1-3; d_gene: -; CDR3aa: CASSLETGASGNTIYF; CDR3nt: TGTGCCAGCAGCTTGGAGACAGGTGCCTCTGGAAACACCATATATTTT
v_gene: TRBV5-1; abundance: -; j_gene: TRBJ2-1; d_gene: TRBD2; CDR3aa: CASSLGQREGNEQFF; CDR3nt: TGCGCCAGCAGCTTGGGCCAGCGGGAGGGGAATGAGCAGTTCTTC
v_gene: TRBV6-5; abundance: once; j_gene: TRBJ2-5; d_gene: TRBD2; CDR3aa: CASSYLAGGTETQYF; CDR3nt: TGTGCCAGCAGTTACCTAGCGGGAGGGACAGAGACCCAGTACTTC
v_gene: TRBV29-1; abundance: -; j_gene: TRBJ2-7; d_gene: -; CDR3aa: CSVTSPKSSYEQYF; CDR3nt: TGCAGCGTTACCAGCCCCAAGAGCTCCTACGAGCAGTACTTC
v_gene: TRBV23-1; abundance: -; j_gene: TRBJ1-4; d_gene: TRBD1; CDR3aa: CASSQKHRDRGHQREKLFF; CDR3nt: TGCGCCAGCAGTCAAAAACACCGGGACAGGGGTCACCAAAGGGAAAAACTGTTTTTT
v_gene: TRBV5-4; abundance: -; j_gene: TRBJ1-5; d_gene: -; CDR3aa: CASSRSPANNQPQHF; CDR3nt: TGTGCCAGCTCTCGGTCCCCGGCTAACAATCAGCCCCAGCATTTT
v_gene: TRBV28; abundance: -; j_gene: TRBJ2-7; d_gene: -; CDR3aa: CASSWGESYEQYF; CDR3nt: TGTGCCAGCAGTTGGGGGGAATCCTACGAGCAGTACTTC
v_gene: TRBV19; abundance: -; j_gene: TRBJ1-2; d_gene: -; CDR3aa: CASSPKLGYTF; CDR3nt: TGTGCCAGTAGTCCCAAACTTGGCTACACCTTC
v_gene: TRBV5-5; abundance: once; j_gene: TRBJ2-7; d_gene: -; CDR3aa: CASSLGVGGGAYEQYF; CDR3nt: TGTGCCAGCAGCTTGGGAGTGGGAGGGGGTGCCTACGAGCAGTACTTC
v_gene: TRBV7-8; abundance: -; j_gene: TRBJ1-6; d_gene: -; CDR3aa: CASSLRRQNSPLHF; CDR3nt: TGTGCCAGCAGCTTACGCAGGCAGAATTCACCCCTCCACTTT
v_gene: TRBV27; abundance: -; j_gene: TRBJ2-5; d_gene: TRBD1; CDR3aa: CASSSGTGGAETQYF; CDR3nt: TGTGCCAGCAGTTCCGGGACAGGGGGCGCGGAGACCCAGTACTTC
v_gene: TRBV28; abundance: -; j_gene: TRBJ1-3; d_gene: -; CDR3aa: CASSLRQPSGNTIYF; CDR3nt: TGTGCCAGCAGTTTAAGGCAGCCCTCTGGAAACACCATATATTTT
v_gene: TRBV5-1; abundance: -; j_gene: TRBJ1-2; d_gene: TRBD1; CDR3aa: CASSSTTGDRPHGYTF; CDR3nt: TGCGCCAGCAGCTCCACGACCGGGGACAGGCCCCATGGCTACACCTTC
v_gene: TRBV5-4; abundance: -; j_gene: TRBJ2-2; d_gene: -; CDR3aa: CASSLGRGRLRELFF; CDR3nt: TGTGCCAGCAGCTTGGGGAGAGGCAGGTTAAGGGAGCTGTTTTTT
v_gene: TRBV10-1; abundance: -; j_gene: TRBJ2-1; d_gene: -; CDR3aa: CASTPRAYNEQFF; CDR3nt: TGCGCCAGCACTCCACGTGCTTACAATGAGCAGTTCTTC
v_gene: TRBV21-1; abundance: -; j_gene: TRBJ1-5; d_gene: -; CDR3aa: CASSKRQGVSNQPQHF; CDR3nt: TGTGCCAGCAGCAAAAGACAGGGCGTTAGCAATCAGCCCCAGCATTTT
v_gene: TRBV7-2; abundance: once; j_gene: TRBJ2-7; d_gene: TRBD2; CDR3aa: CASSLAGFSGGMAYEQYF; CDR3nt: TGTGCCAGCAGCTTAGCGGGATTTAGCGGGGGAATGGCCTACGAGCAGTACTTC
v_gene: TRBV27; abundance: -; j_gene: TRBJ2-2; d_gene: -; CDR3aa: CASSLTTNTGELFF; CDR3nt: TGTGCCAGCAGTCTCACGACGAACACCGGGGAGCTGTTTTTT
v_gene: TRBV28; abundance: -; j_gene: TRBJ1-2; d_gene: -; CDR3aa: CASSLTLGRYGYTF; CDR3nt: TGTGCCAGCAGTTTAACTCTGGGGCGGTATGGCTACACCTTC
v_gene: TRBV7-9; abundance: -; j_gene: TRBJ2-7; d_gene: -; CDR3aa: CASSFQGHEQYF; CDR3nt: TGTGCCAGCAGTTTCCAGGGCCACGAGCAGTACTTC
v_gene: TRBV27; abundance: -; j_gene: TRBJ2-7; d_gene: TRBD1; CDR3aa: CASSFSADRADYEQYF; CDR3nt: TGTGCCAGCAGTTTTAGTGCCGACAGGGCCGACTACGAGCAGTACTTC
v_gene: TRBV10-2; abundance: -; j_gene: TRBJ2-2; d_gene: TRBD2; CDR3aa: CASTSGRAYTGELFF; CDR3nt: TGCGCCAGCACTAGCGGGAGGGCCTACACCGGGGAGCTGTTTTTT
v_gene: TRBV4-3; abundance: -; j_gene: TRBJ2-3; d_gene: TRBD2; CDR3aa: CASSQDASGGTDTQYF; CDR3nt: TGCGCCAGCAGCCAAGATGCTAGCGGGGGGACAGATACGCAGTATTTT